The 25 T cell receptor beta chains below come from one sample, sequenced in a study of blood T cells in healthy people across ages. Then a second PCR, running about 6 to 12 cycles, was carried out with a sample-barcoded 5' primer and a J-beta primer mix. Via MiXCR, TCRdb re-called the 5' RACE reads, giving one row per CDR3 protein. The table shows about 770,000 distinct CDR3 sequences, with around two fifths occurring only once. Sequencing was done on a sample of blood. These receptors came from a man between 60 and 75 years old in good health.

The chain employs TRBV20-1 and TRBJ2-5; D gene unclear. CDR1 is DFQATT and CDR2 is SNEGSKA in the germline V gene (reference sequence). Deletions cut 3 bases from V and 5 bases from J, with 22 bases between. This CDR3 has 16 residues. The chain's CDR3 is CSARPKPRLAQETQYF. The DNA for the CDR3 is TGCAGTGCTAGGCCCAAACCAAGGCTCGCCCAGGAGACCCAGTACTTC.

This clonotype has more than one count but fewer than ten. This CDR3 is missing its conserved last phenylalanine or tryptophan, likely due to a read error. The rearrangement uses TRBV10-3 and TRBJ2-7; D is undetermined. Trimming cost V 11 bases and J 0 bases, with 17 bases left between them. Germline-derived CDR1 and CDR2 are ENHRY and SYGVKD. This CDR3 spans 14 amino acids. The DNA for the CDR3 is TGTGCCTCAACTACAACGGTTGGCTCCTACGAGCAGTACTTA. Protein product: CASTTTVGSYEQYL.

The CDR3 is CASSQDLNRGPGEQYF. CDR3 coding DNA: TGCGCCAGCAGCCAAGATCTGAACAGGGGGCCTGGCGAGCAGTACTTC. This chain links TRBV4-3 with TRBJ2-7, with TRBD1 identical over 9 bases. Germline CDR1 and CDR2: LGHNA and YSLEER. The junction had 9 bases not matched to a gene; V was cut back by 0 bases and J by 6 bases. The CDR3 has 16 residues.

V and J are TRBV20-1 and TRBJ2-3; 8 positions agree with TRBD1. CDR1 DFQATT and CDR2 SNEGSKA come from the germline V gene (reference sequence). V was pared by 2 bases and J by 3 bases, with 10 bases of the junction left unmatched. This CDR3 is built from 16 residues. CDR3 loop: CSARPWTGRVTDTQYF. In DNA, the CDR3 is TGCAGTGCTAGACCGTGGACAGGGCGAGTGACAGATACGCAGTATTTT.

The rearrangement links TRBV6-2 or TRBV6-3 to TRBJ2-4; 8 bases are shared with TRBD2. There are 13 residues in the CDR3. V was clipped by 6 bases and J by 7 bases; unmatched bases: 5. CDR1 and CDR2 (germline): MNHEY, SVGEGT. CDR3 coding DNA: TGTGCCAGCAGCCAAGCGGGGGCTAACATTCAGTACTTC. It encodes CASSQAGANIQYF.

CDR3 nucleotide sequence: TGTGCCAGCAGCTTAGCGGGGGGGCCGCCCAAAGGAGAGACCCAGTACTTC. Residues: CASSLAGGPPKGETQYF. The chain uses TRBV5-6 and TRBJ2-5; 10 nucleotides align to TRBD2. V was clipped by 2 bases and J by 4 bases; unmatched bases: 11. CDR3 size: 17 residues. The germline V gene encodes CDR1 SGHDT and CDR2 YYEEEE.

The V and J genes are TRBV13 and TRBJ2-1; 7 nucleotides match TRBD2. This CDR3 spans 17 amino acids. From germline, CDR1 is PRHDT and CDR2 FYEKMQ (reference sequence). Trimming took 2 bases from V and 9 from J; bases not matched to a gene: 16. This chain's CDR3 is CASSLIDGGTEQGEQFF. The CDR3 nucleotides read TGTGCCAGCAGCTTAATCGACGGGGGGACCGAGCAGGGTGAGCAGTTCTTC.

This clonotype was seen a handful of times. The V call is TRBV9, the J call TRBJ2-7; D is possibly TRBD1 (6 bases). In germline, CDR1 is SGDLS, CDR2 YYNGEE. V was cut by 0 bases and J by 1 base, with 11 bases left in between. The CDR3 extends over 15 amino acids. The DNA for the CDR3 is TGTGCCAGCAGCGTAGGGGACACATATTCCTACGAGCAGTACTTC. Its protein product is CASSVGDTYSYEQYF.

V gene TRBV20-1 combines with J gene TRBJ2-7; D uncertain. The CDR3 totals 14 residues. Trimming left V 0 bases short and J 2 bases short, with 11 bases between. Per the germline V gene, CDR1 is DFQATT and CDR2 is SNEGSKA (reference sequence). In DNA, the CDR3 is TGCAGTGCTAGAGATCTAGGCAGGCCCTACGAGCAGTACTTC. Its translation: CSARDLGRPYEQYF.

This rearrangement joins TRBV6-5 to TRBJ1-5; no reliable D call. Germline CDR1 and CDR2: MNHEY and SVGAGI. The CDR3 is 14 residues long. Trimming cost V 6 bases and J 2 bases, with 11 bases left between them. CDR3 sequence reads: CASSPDPGNQPQHF. The DNA of the CDR3 is TGTGCCAGCAGCCCCGACCCTGGCAATCAGCCCCAGCATTTT.

V usage is TRBV6-5 and J usage is TRBJ1-2; D gene uncertain. Deletions cut 2 bases from V and 2 bases from J, with 12 bases between. From germline, CDR1 is MNHEY and CDR2 SVGAGI. The CDR3 contains 15 residues. The CDR3 reads CASSYDPWLNYGYTF. CDR3 nucleotide sequence: TGTGCCAGCAGTTACGACCCGTGGTTGAACTATGGCTACACCTTC.

The gene calls are TRBV29-1 and TRBJ2-1; D assignment may be TRBD1 or TRBD2 (5 bases each). Trimming pared 3 bases from V and 2 bases from J, leaving 14 bases between. CDR3 size: 15 residues. CDR1 and CDR2 from the germline V gene are SQVTM and ANQGSEA. Written as DNA, the CDR3 is TGCAGCGTTGAGGGACCTCGGGAAACCTACAATGAGCAGTTCTTC. This translates into CSVEGPRETYNEQFF.

Details on this clonotype: One end of the junction does not line up with germline, which may come from a read error. The chain employs TRBV5-1 and TRBJ2-7; D is perhaps TRBD1 (6 bases). Germline CDR1 SGHRS, CDR2 YFSETQ. The length of the CDR3 is 13 residues. CDR3 DNA sequence: TGTGCCAGCAGCCCCCGGGACAACTACGAGCAGTACTTC. It is translated as CASSPRDNYEQYF.

J is TRBJ2-1 and V is TRBV7-2, with 9 bases fitting TRBD1. The CDR3 has 17 amino acids. The germline V gene encodes CDR1 SGHTA and CDR2 FQGNSA. V lost 1 base to trimming and J lost 2 bases; unmatched junction nucleotides: 6. The CDR3 DNA reads as TGTGCCAGCAGCTTAGAGAGCCGGGACAGGGCCTACAATGAGCAGTTCTTC. This gives the protein CASSLESRDRAYNEQFF.

Points on this clonotype: The junction departs from the called germline gene at one end, perhaps through a read error. The chain employs TRBV5-1 and TRBJ2-2; D not resolved. The CDR3 has 12 residues. Germline V gene lookup returns CDR1 SGHRS and CDR2 YFSETQ. CDR3 in amino acids: CASSFTTWELFF. The CDR3 DNA reads TGCGCCAGCAGCTTCACCACCTGGGAGCTGTTTTTT.

The V and J genes are TRBV7-2 and TRBJ2-3, with D perhaps TRBD2 (6 bases). The V gene lost 8 bases and the J gene lost 6 bases, with 21 bases spanning the gap. The CDR3 is 15 residues long. Germline V gives CDR1 SGHTA, CDR2 FQGNSA. The CDR3 region is CASSLDGGEWDTQYF. CDR3 DNA: TGTGCCAGCTCTTTAGACGGCGGGGAGTGGGATACGCAGTATTTT.

This clonotype was observed at least ten times. This sequence joins TRBV20-1 and TRBJ2-7; tentative D call: TRBD2 (6 bases). The CDR3 extends over 14 amino acids. The V and J ends lost 7 bases and 7 bases respectively, with 23 bases between them. The germline V gene has CDR1 DFQATT and CDR2 SNEGSKA (reference sequence). This CDR3 is CSGSLGGRAREQYF. The CDR3 DNA reads as TGCAGTGGTTCGTTGGGGGGAAGGGCTCGGGAGCAGTACTTC.

The chain is built from TRBV3-1 and TRBJ2-4, with D tentatively TRBD2 (5 bases). Germline CDR1 reads LGHDT; CDR2 reads YNNKEL (reference sequence). Deletions cut 4 bases from V and 5 bases from J, with 12 bases between. There are 14 residues in the CDR3. The CDR3 is CASSRRTSENIQYF. CDR3 nucleotides: TGTGCCAGCAGCCGTAGGACTTCAGAAAACATTCAGTACTTC.

This rearrangement joins TRBV14 to TRBJ1-2, with D perhaps matching TRBD1 (6 bases). Germline CDR1 reads SGHDN; CDR2 reads FVKESK. There are 14 residues in the CDR3. With 6 bases removed from V and 8 bases from J, the gap between germline ends came to 19 bases. Here the CDR3 DNA reads TGTGCCAGCAGTCCCCGGTTGGGGGGCAGGGGCTACACCTTC. This translates into CASSPRLGGRGYTF.

This chain uses TRBV11-2 with TRBJ2-4, with D possibly being TRBD2 (6 bases). The J call may be wrong; the DNA end is better matched by TRBJ2-7. Germline values: CDR1 SGHAT, CDR2 FQNNGV. This CDR3 comprises 18 residues. The CDR3 here is CASSLTTSLGSTPYEQYF. In DNA, the CDR3 is TGTGCCAGCAGCCTCACGACTAGTCTAGGCTCTACACCCTACGAGCAGTACTTC.

The chain employs TRBV12-3 or TRBV12-4 and TRBJ2-1, with TRBD2 matching over 9 bases. This CDR3 is built from 18 residues. After removal of 5 bases from V and 3 bases from J, the junction contained 14 bases not matched to a gene. The CDR3 DNA follows: TGTGCCAGCAGTCGGAGTCGGGGGCGGGGGGGCCACTACAATGAGCAGTTCTTC. This encodes CASSRSRGRGGHYNEQFF.

This clonotype was detected once. The V and J genes are TRBV28 and TRBJ2-3, with TRBD2 identical over 7 bases. This CDR3 has 18 residues. Germline V gene sequence: CDR1 MDHEN, CDR2 SYDVKM. Trimming at V came to 2 bases and at J to 8 bases, leaving 19 bases not matched to a gene. The CDR3 sequence is CASSLGWAASGNRGTQYF. The CDR3, as DNA: TGTGCCAGCAGTTTAGGCTGGGCGGCTAGCGGAAACCGTGGTACGCAGTATTTT.

This clonotype was seen only a few times. V is TRBV5-1 and J is TRBJ1-2; D unclear. The germline V and J ends were trimmed by 3 bases and 4 bases, with 7 bases remaining between them. CDR1 and CDR2 from the germline V gene are SGHRS and YFSETQ. The CDR3 totals 12 residues. DNA of the CDR3: TGCGCCAGCAGCTCGGACGTCTATGGCTACACCTTC. Protein sequence: CASSSDVYGYTF.

The chain recombines TRBV11-2 with TRBJ2-5; 8 bases match TRBD2. The V gene's germline CDR1 is SGHAT and CDR2 FQNNGV. CDR3 length: 17 amino acids. The J segment lost 11 bases and the V segment lost 5 bases, leaving 22 bases of the junction unmatched. CDR3 sequence: CASSKTAGGLRGHEQYF. The CDR3 DNA reads TGTGCCAGCAGCAAGACGGCGGGGGGCCTACGGGGGCATGAGCAGTACTTC.

In the case of this clonotype: Germline and junction disagree at one end, which may indicate a read error. This sequence joins TRBV6-6 and TRBJ1-6, with 9 bases that match TRBD1. Germline V gene data show CDR1 as MNHNY and CDR2 as SVGAGI (reference sequence). The CDR3 consists of 16 residues. The CDR3 nucleotides are TGTGCCAGCGCCACCGGGACAGGGCTAGGGAATTCGCCCCTCCACTTT. Its protein is CASATGTGLGNSPLHF.